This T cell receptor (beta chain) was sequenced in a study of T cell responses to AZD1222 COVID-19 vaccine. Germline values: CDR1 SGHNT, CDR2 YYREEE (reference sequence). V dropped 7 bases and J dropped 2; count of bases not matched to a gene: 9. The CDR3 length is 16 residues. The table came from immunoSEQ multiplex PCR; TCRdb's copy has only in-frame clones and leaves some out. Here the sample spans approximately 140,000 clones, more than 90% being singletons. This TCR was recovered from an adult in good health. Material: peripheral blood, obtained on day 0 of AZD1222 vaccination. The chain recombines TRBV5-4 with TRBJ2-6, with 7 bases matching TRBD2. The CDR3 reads CASGLRAGTGANVLTF. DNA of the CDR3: TGTGCCAGCGGTCTAAGAGCGGGAACTGGGGCCAACGTCCTGACTTTC.